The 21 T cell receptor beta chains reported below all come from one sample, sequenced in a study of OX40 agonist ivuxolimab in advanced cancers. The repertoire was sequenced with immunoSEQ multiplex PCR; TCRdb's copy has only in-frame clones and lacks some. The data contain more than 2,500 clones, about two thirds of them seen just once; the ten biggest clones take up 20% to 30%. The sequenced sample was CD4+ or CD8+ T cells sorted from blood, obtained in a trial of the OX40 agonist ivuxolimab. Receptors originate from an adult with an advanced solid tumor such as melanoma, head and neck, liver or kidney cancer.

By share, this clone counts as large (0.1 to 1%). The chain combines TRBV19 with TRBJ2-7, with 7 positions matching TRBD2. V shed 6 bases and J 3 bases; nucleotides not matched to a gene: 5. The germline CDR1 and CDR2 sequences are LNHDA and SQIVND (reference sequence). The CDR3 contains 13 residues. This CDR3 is CASSLTSVYEQYF. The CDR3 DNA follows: TGTGCCAGTAGCCTTACTAGCGTCTACGAGCAGTACTTC.

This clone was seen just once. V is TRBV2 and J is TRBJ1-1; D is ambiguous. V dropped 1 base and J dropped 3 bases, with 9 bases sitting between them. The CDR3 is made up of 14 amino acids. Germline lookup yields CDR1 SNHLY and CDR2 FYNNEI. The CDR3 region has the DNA TGTGCCAGCAGTGAAGGGACCGACGACACTGAAGCTTTCTTT. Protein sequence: CASSEGTDDTEAFF. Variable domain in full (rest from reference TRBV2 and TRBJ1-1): EPEVTQTPSHQVTQMGQEVILRCVPISNHLYFYWYRQILGQKVEFLVSFYNNEISEKSEIFDDQFSVERPDGSNFTLKIRSTKLEDSAMYFCASSEGTDDTEAFFGQGTRLTVV.

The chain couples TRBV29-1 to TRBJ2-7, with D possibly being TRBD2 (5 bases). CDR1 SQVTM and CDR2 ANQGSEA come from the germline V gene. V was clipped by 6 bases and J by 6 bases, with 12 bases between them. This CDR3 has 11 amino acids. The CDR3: CSVRIGIEQYF. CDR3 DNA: TGCAGCGTCCGTATCGGGATCGAGCAGTACTTC.

For the CDR3, the DNA is TGTGCCAGCATTTTCACAGGGCGGGGCACAGATACGCAGTATTTT. Its protein is CASIFTGRGTDTQYF. The chain combines TRBV6-6 with TRBJ2-3, with a weak D call TRBD1 (6 bases). The CDR3 has 15 amino acids. The V gene's germline CDR1 is MNHNY and CDR2 SVGAGI (reference sequence). V was shortened by 7 bases and J by 1 base, with 15 bases between the two germline ends.

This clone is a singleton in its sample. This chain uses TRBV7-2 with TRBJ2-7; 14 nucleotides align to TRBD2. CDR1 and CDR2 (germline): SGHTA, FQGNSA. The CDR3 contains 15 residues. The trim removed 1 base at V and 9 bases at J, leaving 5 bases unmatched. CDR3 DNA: TGTGCCAGCAGCTTAGAGCGGGGACTAGCGGGAGTGCAGTACTTC. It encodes CASSLERGLAGVQYF.

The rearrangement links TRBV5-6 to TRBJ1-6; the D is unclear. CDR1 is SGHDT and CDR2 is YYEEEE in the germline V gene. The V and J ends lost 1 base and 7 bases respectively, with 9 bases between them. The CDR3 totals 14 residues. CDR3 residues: CASSLSIWNSPLHF. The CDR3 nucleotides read TGTGCCAGCAGCTTGTCGATCTGGAATTCACCCCTCCACTTT.

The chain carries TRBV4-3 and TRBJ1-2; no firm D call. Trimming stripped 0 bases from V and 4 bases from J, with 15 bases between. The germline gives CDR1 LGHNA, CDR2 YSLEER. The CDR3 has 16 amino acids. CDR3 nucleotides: TGCGCCAGCAGCCAAGACATAAGGGCAGGAACCTATGGCTACACCTTC. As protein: CASSQDIRAGTYGYTF.

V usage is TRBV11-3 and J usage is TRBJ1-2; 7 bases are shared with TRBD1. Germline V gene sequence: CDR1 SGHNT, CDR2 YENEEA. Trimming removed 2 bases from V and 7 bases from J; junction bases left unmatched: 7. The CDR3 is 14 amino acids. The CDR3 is CASSLTPSGGGYTF. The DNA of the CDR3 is TGTGCCAGCAGCTTAACCCCCTCAGGGGGTGGCTACACCTTC.

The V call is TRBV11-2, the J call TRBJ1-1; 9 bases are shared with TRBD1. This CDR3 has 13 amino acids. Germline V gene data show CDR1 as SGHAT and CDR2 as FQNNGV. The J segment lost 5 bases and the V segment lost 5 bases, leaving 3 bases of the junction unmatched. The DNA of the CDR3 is TGTGCCAGCAGCGGACAGGGGATAACTGAAGCTTTCTTT. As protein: CASSGQGITEAFF.

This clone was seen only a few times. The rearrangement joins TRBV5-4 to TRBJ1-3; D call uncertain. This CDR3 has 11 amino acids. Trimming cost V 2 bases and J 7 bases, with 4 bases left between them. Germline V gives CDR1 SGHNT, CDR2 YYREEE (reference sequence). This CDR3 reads CASSFRNTIYF. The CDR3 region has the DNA TGTGCCAGCAGCTTCCGGAACACCATATATTTT.

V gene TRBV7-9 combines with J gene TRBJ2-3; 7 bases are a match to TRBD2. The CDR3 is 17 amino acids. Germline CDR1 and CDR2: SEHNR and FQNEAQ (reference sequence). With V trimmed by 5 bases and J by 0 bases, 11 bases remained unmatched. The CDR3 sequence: CASSGQGLGASTDTQYF. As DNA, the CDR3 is TGTGCCAGCAGCGGGCAAGGACTAGGAGCGAGCACAGATACGCAGTATTTT.

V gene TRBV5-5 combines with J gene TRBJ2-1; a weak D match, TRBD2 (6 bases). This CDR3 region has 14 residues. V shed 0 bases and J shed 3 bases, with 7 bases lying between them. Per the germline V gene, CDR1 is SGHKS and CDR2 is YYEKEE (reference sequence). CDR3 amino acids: CASSLGTNYNEQFF. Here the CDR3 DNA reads TGTGCCAGCAGCTTGGGGACTAACTACAATGAGCAGTTCTTC.

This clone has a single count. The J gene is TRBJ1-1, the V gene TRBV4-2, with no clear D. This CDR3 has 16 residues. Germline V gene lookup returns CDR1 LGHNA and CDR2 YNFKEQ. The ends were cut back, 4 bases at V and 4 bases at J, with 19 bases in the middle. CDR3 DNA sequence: TGTGCCAGCAGCCCCCTGAAAGGGAGTAGCGCCACTGAAGCTTTCTTT. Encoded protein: CASSPLKGSSATEAFF.

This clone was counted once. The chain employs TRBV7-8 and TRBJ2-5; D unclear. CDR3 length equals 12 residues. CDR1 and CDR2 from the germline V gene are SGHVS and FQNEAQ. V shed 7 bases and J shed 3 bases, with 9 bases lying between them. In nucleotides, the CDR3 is TGTGCCAGCACTCATTATGAAGAGACCCAGTACTTC. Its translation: CASTHYEETQYF.

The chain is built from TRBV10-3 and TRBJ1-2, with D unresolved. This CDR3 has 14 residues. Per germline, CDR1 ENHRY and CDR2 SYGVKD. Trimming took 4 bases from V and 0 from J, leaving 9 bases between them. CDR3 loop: CAISAVIANYGYTF. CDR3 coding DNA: TGTGCCATCAGTGCAGTGATAGCTAACTATGGCTACACCTTC.

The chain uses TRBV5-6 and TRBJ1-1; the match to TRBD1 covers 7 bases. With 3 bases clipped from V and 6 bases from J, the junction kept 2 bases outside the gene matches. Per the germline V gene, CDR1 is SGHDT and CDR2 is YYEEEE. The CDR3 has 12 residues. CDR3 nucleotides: TGTGCCAGCAGCTCGCAGGGGGCTGAAGCTTTCTTT. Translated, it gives CASSSQGAEAFF.

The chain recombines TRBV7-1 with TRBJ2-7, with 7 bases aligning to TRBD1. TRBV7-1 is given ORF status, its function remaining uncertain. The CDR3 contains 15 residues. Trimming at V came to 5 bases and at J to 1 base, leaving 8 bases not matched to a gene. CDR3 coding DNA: TGTGCCAGCAGCCCGCGACAGGGACCATCCTACGAGCAGTACTTC. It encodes CASSPRQGPSYEQYF.

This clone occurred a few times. The CDR3 reads CASSISGTGRAEAFF. Written as DNA, the CDR3 is TGTGCCAGTAGTATATCTGGCACGGGCAGAGCTGAAGCTTTCTTT. This chain links TRBV19 with TRBJ1-1, with D uncertain. Germline values: CDR1 LNHDA, CDR2 SQIVND (reference sequence). There are 15 residues in the CDR3. V was pared by 2 bases and J by 6 bases, with 16 bases between.

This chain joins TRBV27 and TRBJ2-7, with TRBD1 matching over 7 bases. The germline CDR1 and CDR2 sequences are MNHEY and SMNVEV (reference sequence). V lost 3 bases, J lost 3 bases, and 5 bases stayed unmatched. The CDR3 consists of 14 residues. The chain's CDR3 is CASSFRGPHYEQYF. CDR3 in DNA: TGTGCCAGCAGTTTTAGGGGGCCCCACTACGAGCAGTACTTC.

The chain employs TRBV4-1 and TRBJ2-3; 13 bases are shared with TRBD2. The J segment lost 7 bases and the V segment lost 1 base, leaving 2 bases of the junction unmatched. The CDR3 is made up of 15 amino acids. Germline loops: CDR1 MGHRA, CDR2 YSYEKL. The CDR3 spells CASSQGLAGGNTQYF. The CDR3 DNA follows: TGCGCCAGCAGCCAAGGACTAGCGGGAGGAAATACGCAGTATTTT.

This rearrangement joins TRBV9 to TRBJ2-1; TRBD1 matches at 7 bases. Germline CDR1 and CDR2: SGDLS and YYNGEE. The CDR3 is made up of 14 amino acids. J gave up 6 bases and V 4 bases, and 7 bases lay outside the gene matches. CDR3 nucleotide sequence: TGTGCCAGCAGCCCGAGGACAGGCGGCAATGAGCAGTTCTTC. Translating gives CASSPRTGGNEQFF.